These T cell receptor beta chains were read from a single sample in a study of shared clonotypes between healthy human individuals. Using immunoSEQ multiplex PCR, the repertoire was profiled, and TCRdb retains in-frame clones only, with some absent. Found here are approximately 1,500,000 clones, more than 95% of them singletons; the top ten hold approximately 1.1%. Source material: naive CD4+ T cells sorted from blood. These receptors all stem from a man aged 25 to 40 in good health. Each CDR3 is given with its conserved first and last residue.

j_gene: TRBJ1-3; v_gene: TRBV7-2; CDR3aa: CASSPDPSGNTIYF
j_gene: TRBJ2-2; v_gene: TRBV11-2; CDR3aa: CASRKGTGELFF
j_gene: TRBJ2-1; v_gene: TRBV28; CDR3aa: CASSLSLQDYNEQFF
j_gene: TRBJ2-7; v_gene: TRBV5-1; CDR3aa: CASSVGSSYEQYF
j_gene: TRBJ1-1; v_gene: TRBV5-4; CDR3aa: CASSARQGPNTEAFF
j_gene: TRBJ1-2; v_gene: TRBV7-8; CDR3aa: CASSLGDITRDYGYTF
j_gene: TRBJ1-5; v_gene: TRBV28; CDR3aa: CASHFRWGGDSNQPQHF
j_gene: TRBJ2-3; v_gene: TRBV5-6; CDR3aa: CASSLNRGEQYF
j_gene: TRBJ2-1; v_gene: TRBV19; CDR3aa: CASSLLAVNEQFF
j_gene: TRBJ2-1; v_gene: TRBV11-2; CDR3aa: CASSSGSGSYNEQFF
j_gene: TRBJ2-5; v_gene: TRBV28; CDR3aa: CASSFLGRETQYF
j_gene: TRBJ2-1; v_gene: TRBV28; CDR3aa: CASSLEGRWTSGHNEQFF
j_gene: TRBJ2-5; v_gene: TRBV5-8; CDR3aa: CASSLFTSGLPMETQYF
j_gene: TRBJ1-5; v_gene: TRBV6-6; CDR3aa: CASVEGSNQPQHF
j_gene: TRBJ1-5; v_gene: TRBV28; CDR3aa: CASSLIYTGFQPQHF
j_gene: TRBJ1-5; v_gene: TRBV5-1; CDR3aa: CASSQTGVSNQPQHF
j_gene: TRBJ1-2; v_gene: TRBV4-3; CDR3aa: CASSQEAGSYGYTF
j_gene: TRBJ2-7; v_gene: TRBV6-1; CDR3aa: CASSDSGQGAREQYF
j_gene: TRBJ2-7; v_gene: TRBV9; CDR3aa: CASSLNGPRTEQYF
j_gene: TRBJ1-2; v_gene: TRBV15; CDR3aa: CATSRALGGRSYGYTF
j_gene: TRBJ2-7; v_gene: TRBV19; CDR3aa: CASSEGAYEQYF
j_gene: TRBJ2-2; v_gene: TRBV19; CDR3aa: CASSPDRGGNTGELFF
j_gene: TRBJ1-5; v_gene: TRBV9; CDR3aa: CASSERGIRQPQHF
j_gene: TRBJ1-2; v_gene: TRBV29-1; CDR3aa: CSVDGKGDGRNYGYTF
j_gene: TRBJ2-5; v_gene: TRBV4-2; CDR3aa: CASSPRQGAQTQYF
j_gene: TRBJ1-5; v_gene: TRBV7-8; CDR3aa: CASTLKKGAVQNDQPQHF
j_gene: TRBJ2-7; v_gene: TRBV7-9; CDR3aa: CASSYQGHEQYF
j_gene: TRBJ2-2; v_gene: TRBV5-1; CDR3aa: CASKEQGPTGELFF
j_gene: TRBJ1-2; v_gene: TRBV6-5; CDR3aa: CASHRGLGGYTF